The 14 T cell receptor beta chains presented below share a single source sample, sequenced in a study of regulatory T cells in long-lasting Graves disease. Time point meaning: newly diagnosed GD, antithyroid drugs for less than 3 months. PBMC-derived RNA was used for the TCR library. Combining iRepertoire HTBI primers with Arm-PCR of CDR3 regions, the authors built TCR beta libraries. TCRdb reprocessed the multiplex PCR reads with MiXCR, giving one entry per CDR3 protein. Here the sample spans hundreds of thousands of distinct CDR3 sequences, about 16% being singletons. These data also featured in a second study, about T cells in Graves' hyperthyroidism and ophthalmopathy.

This specimen was peripheral blood mononuclear cells (PBMCs), taken at new diagnosis, from a patient treated with antithyroid drugs. These receptors originate from a woman aged 35-65 years with Graves disease.

Many counts were recorded for this clonotype. The chain joins TRBV7-2 to TRBJ2-7; D is ambiguous. Germline V lookup: CDR1 SGHTA, CDR2 FQGNSA. V shed 5 bases and J shed 3 bases, with 14 bases lying between them. The CDR3 consists of 14 residues. In DNA, the CDR3 is TGTGCCAGCAGCCCCCAGCCTGGTATCTACGAGCAGTACTTC. It yields the protein CASSPQPGIYEQYF.

The chain carries TRBV20-1 and TRBJ2-5, with a tentative D call TRBD2 (5 bases). The CDR3 extends over 15 amino acids. Germline CDR1 reads DFQATT; CDR2 reads SNEGSKA (reference sequence). The V gene lost 5 bases and the J gene lost 1 base, with 17 bases spanning the gap. The CDR3 here is CSAGVRSGPQETQYF. In nucleotides, the CDR3 is TGCAGTGCTGGGGTCAGAAGCGGACCCCAAGAGACCCAGTACTTC.

Many counts were recorded for this clonotype. The chain has TRBV2 and TRBJ1-4; D possibly corresponds to TRBD1 (5 bases). The CDR3 has 16 amino acids. Germline V gene sequence: CDR1 SNHLY, CDR2 FYNNEI. V dropped 5 bases and J dropped 0 bases, with 13 bases sitting between them. The CDR3 is CASSFLTGATNEKLFF. The CDR3 DNA sequence: TGTGCCAGCAGTTTTCTCACAGGCGCAACTAATGAAAAACTGTTTTTT.

There are many counts of this clonotype. The chain couples TRBV2 to TRBJ1-1; the match to TRBD1 covers 7 bases. The V gene's germline CDR1 is SNHLY and CDR2 FYNNEI. V was clipped by 3 bases and J by 3 bases; unmatched bases: 4. This CDR3 has 14 amino acids. CDR3 loop: CASSDWQGDTEAFF. CDR3 sequence (DNA): TGTGCCAGCAGTGATTGGCAGGGGGACACTGAAGCTTTCTTT. Looking up the rest from reference TRBV2 and TRBJ1-1 gives the full variable domain: EPEVTQTPSHQVTQMGQEVILRCVPISNHLYFYWYRQILGQKVEFLVSFYNNEISEKSEIFDDQFSVERPDGSNFTLKIRSTKLEDSAMYFCASSDWQGDTEAFFGQGTRLTVV.

V gene TRBV29-1 combines with J gene TRBJ1-1; 7 bases line up with TRBD1. CDR1 and CDR2 (germline): SQVTM, ANQGSEA. V was pared by 1 base and J by 7 bases, with 6 bases of the junction left unmatched. The CDR3 contains 13 residues. The CDR3 region is CSVEVQGGYEAFF. The DNA of the CDR3 is TGCAGCGTTGAAGTCCAGGGGGGCTATGAAGCTTTCTTT. The full variable domain, completed using reference TRBV29-1 and TRBJ1-1, is SAVISQKPSRDICQRGTSLTIQCQVDSQVTMMFWYRQQPGQSLTLIATANQGSEATYESGFVIDKFPISRPNLTFSTLTVSNMSPEDSSIYLCSVEVQGGYEAFFGQGTRLTVV.

This clonotype was counted only a few times. The rearrangement uses TRBV7-9 and TRBJ1-1; no clear D gene. The CDR3 spans 13 residues. The V end was cut by 4 bases, the J end by 6 bases, with 12 bases between. Germline V gives CDR1 SEHNR, CDR2 FQNEAQ (reference sequence). CDR3 amino acids: CASSSGSIPEAFF. CDR3 coding DNA: TGTGCCAGCAGCTCCGGGTCCATCCCTGAAGCTTTCTTT.

This clonotype was observed at least ten times. The rearrangement joins TRBV3-1 to TRBJ2-7, with D tentatively TRBD2 (6 bases). Germline-derived CDR1 and CDR2 are LGHDT and YNNKEL (reference sequence). The CDR3 runs to 13 residues. With 2 bases removed from V and 7 bases from J, the gap between germline ends came to 12 bases. CDR3 sequence reads: CASSQLATTEQYF. For the CDR3, the DNA is TGTGCCAGCAGCCAACTAGCGACTACGGAGCAGTACTTC.

Many counts were recorded for this clonotype. The chain is built from TRBV28 and TRBJ1-2; 12 positions agree with TRBD1. The germline V gene has CDR1 MDHEN and CDR2 SYDVKM. The CDR3 contains 14 residues. V was clipped by 3 bases and J by 8 bases; unmatched bases: 4. The CDR3 sequence: CASSFRDRGHGYTF. As DNA, the CDR3 is TGTGCCAGCAGTTTCCGGGACAGGGGGCACGGCTACACCTTC.

The table lists this clonotype with a few counts. V is TRBV5-1 and J is TRBJ2-1; a weak D match, TRBD2 (5 bases). The V end was cut by 4 bases, the J end by 0 bases, with 11 bases between. Germline assignment: CDR1 SGHRS and CDR2 YFSETQ. The CDR3 totals 15 residues. CDR3 coding DNA: TGCGCCAGCAGCCCCGTAGGGAGCTCCTACAATGAGCAGTTCTTC. The encoded protein is CASSPVGSSYNEQFF.

The chain couples TRBV6-1 to TRBJ2-1; 12 bases map to TRBD2. V shed 7 bases and J 6 bases; nucleotides not matched to a gene: 10. The CDR3 sequence is 16 residues long. Germline V gene lookup returns CDR1 MNHNS and CDR2 SASEGT. This CDR3 is CASTLFLAGGSNEQFF. The CDR3 DNA sequence: TGTGCCAGCACCCTCTTCCTAGCGGGGGGGTCCAATGAGCAGTTCTTC.

This clonotype was found a few times. This chain uses TRBV20-1 with TRBJ1-1; D perhaps matches TRBD1 (5 bases). CDR1 is DFQATT, CDR2 SNEGSKA, per germline (reference sequence). The V end lost 6 bases, the J end lost 5 bases, and 10 bases lay between the germline ends. CDR3 size: 11 residues. For the CDR3, the DNA is TGCAGTGCACCAGGGTATACTGAAGCTTTCTTT. This codes for CSAPGYTEAFF.

This chain joins TRBV6-2 or TRBV6-3 and TRBJ2-5; a weak D match, TRBD1 (5 bases). Trimming took 5 bases from V and 4 from J, leaving 11 bases between them. In germline, CDR1 is MNHEY, CDR2 SVGEGT. The CDR3 totals 13 residues. Written as DNA, the CDR3 is TGTGCCAGCAGTGTGAGTGGGGCAGAGACCCAGTACTTC. Translated: CASSVSGAETQYF.

This clonotype came up many times. The chain couples TRBV12-3 or TRBV12-4 to TRBJ2-1; no reliable D call. The CDR3 is 16 amino acids. V shed 5 bases and J shed 0 bases, with 14 bases lying between them. The CDR3 coding sequence is TGTGCCAGCAGTCCGGCCGAGCCGTCCTCCTACAATGAGCAGTTCTTC. Translating it yields CASSPAEPSSYNEQFF.

J is TRBJ1-5 and V is TRBV24-1; TRBD1 is a possible D gene (5 bases). Trimming took 9 bases from V and 5 from J, leaving 7 bases between them. The CDR3 has 11 amino acids. Germline CDR1 is KGHDR and CDR2 is SFDVKD. In DNA, the CDR3 is TGTGCCACCGGGACGGATCAGCCCCAGCATTTT. It encodes CATGTDQPQHF.